This entry lists 27 T cell receptor beta chains sequenced from one sample in a study of blood T cell repertoires in COVID-19. Generated by immunoSEQ multiplex PCR, the TCRdb table keeps only in-frame clones and is missing some. Of hundreds of thousands of clones in the sample, about 82% were seen once. Sequenced: peripheral blood. All receptors come from a woman older than 75 with acute or convalescent COVID-19.

This clone turned up a few times. V gene TRBV19 combines with J gene TRBJ2-1; D perhaps matches TRBD1 (6 bases). V lost 6 bases to trimming and J lost 8 bases, with 14 bases between them. Germline loops: CDR1 LNHDA, CDR2 SQIVND (reference sequence). The CDR3 length is 13 residues. The CDR3 protein is CASRETGSDEQFF. CDR3 nucleotide sequence: TGTGCCAGTAGAGAAACAGGGAGCGATGAGCAGTTCTTC.

The rearrangement uses TRBV4-3 and TRBJ2-3; weak D call: TRBD1 (6 bases). Germline V gene sequence: CDR1 LGHNA, CDR2 YSLEER. V was clipped by 0 bases and J by 2 bases, with 12 bases between them. This CDR3 has 16 residues. The CDR3: CASSQDRGGFTDTQYF. CDR3 nucleotides: TGCGCCAGCAGCCAAGACCGAGGGGGATTCACAGATACGCAGTATTTT.

This chain uses TRBV5-6 with TRBJ2-7; 12 bases are a match to TRBD1. This CDR3 is 18 amino acids long. Trimming at V came to 3 bases and at J to 4 bases, leaving 14 bases not matched to a gene. Germline CDR1 reads SGHDT; CDR2 reads YYEEEE. Written as DNA, the CDR3 is TGTGCCAGCAGCTCCCGGGACAGGGGGCTCCTGTTGGATTACGAGCAGTACTTC. It codes for CASSSRDRGLLLDYEQYF.

This clone is labeled as medium-sized. The chain recombines TRBV5-1 with TRBJ2-7, with TRBD2 as a possible D gene (5 bases). Trimming removed 4 bases from V and 6 bases from J, with 20 bases in between. The CDR3 runs to 15 residues. CDR1 is SGHRS and CDR2 is YFSETQ in the germline V gene. CDR3 region: CASSHRVGQAGEQYF. In nucleotides, the CDR3 is TGCGCCAGCAGCCATAGGGTGGGTCAGGCGGGCGAGCAGTACTTC.

This clone is a singleton in its sample. The V and J genes are TRBV11-2 and TRBJ2-1; 9 nucleotides match TRBD2. There are 15 residues in the CDR3. The trim removed 6 bases at V and 2 bases at J, leaving 5 bases unmatched. The germline gives CDR1 SGHAT, CDR2 FQNNGV. The CDR3 DNA is TGTGCCAGCAGACGTAGCGGGGGCACCTACAATGAGCAGTTCTTC. This codes for CASRRSGGTYNEQFF.

The rearrangement uses TRBV30 and TRBJ2-7, with D possibly TRBD1 on 7 matching bases. Germline loops: CDR1 GTSNPN, CDR2 SVGIG (reference sequence). This CDR3 region has 13 residues. V lost 0 bases and J 5 bases, leaving 11 bases between the germline ends. The CDR3: CAWSVLRGDEQYF. The CDR3 DNA is TGTGCCTGGAGTGTACTCAGGGGGGACGAGCAGTACTTC.

This clone was recorded only once. The chain joins TRBV19 to TRBJ1-1; 8 bases agree with TRBD1. Germline assignment: CDR1 LNHDA and CDR2 SQIVND (reference sequence). Trimming cost V 3 bases and J 6 bases; bases outside gene matches: 6. The CDR3 runs 14 residues. The CDR3 region is CASSMDREIAEAFF. DNA of the CDR3: TGTGCCAGTAGTATGGACAGGGAGATCGCTGAAGCTTTCTTT.

This sequence joins TRBV10-3 and TRBJ1-3; D unresolved. The V and J ends lost 7 bases and 1 base respectively, with 8 bases between them. Germline CDR1 reads ENHRY; CDR2 reads SYGVKD. This CDR3 comprises 13 residues. CDR3 sequence: CAINRGSGNTIYF. As DNA, the CDR3 is TGTGCCATCAATCGGGGATCTGGAAACACCATATATTTT.

This chain uses TRBV27 with TRBJ1-6, with D possibly TRBD1 on 6 matching bases. Germline assignment: CDR1 MNHEY and CDR2 SMNVEV (reference sequence). Between the trimmed V and J ends, which lost 3 bases and 5 bases, there was a span of 14 bases. The CDR3 consists of 16 residues. The CDR3 DNA sequence: TGTGCCAGCAGTTTGGGGCGACAGGCCAATAATTCACCCCTCCACTTT. This gives the protein CASSLGRQANNSPLHF.

This clone was seen a few times. V is TRBV6-4 and J is TRBJ1-3; no clear D. CDR1 and CDR2 from the germline V gene are MRHNA and SNTAGT. V lost 4 bases, J lost 3 bases, and 10 bases lay in between. CDR3 length: 14 residues. The CDR3 nucleotides read TGTGCCAGCAGTGTGAGCGAGGTTGGAAACACCATATATTTT. It yields the protein CASSVSEVGNTIYF.

The CDR3 DNA reads as TGTGCCTGGAGTGCCTCAGGGGGAACTAATGAAAAACTGTTTTTT. Its protein is CAWSASGGTNEKLFF. This chain uses TRBV30 with TRBJ1-4; 7 bases line up with TRBD1. The germline CDR1 and CDR2 sequences are GTSNPN and SVGIG (reference sequence). V lost 1 base and J lost 1; bases outside the gene matches: 3. This CDR3 has 15 residues.

The rearrangement uses TRBV24-1 and TRBJ2-3, with 9 bases fitting TRBD2. CDR1 and CDR2 from the germline V gene are KGHDR and SFDVKD. V lost 6 bases and J lost 2; bases outside the gene matches: 2. The length of the CDR3 is 14 residues. CDR3 in amino acids: CATSSGGPTDTQYF. CDR3 nucleotide sequence: TGTGCCACCAGTAGCGGGGGGCCCACAGATACGCAGTATTTT.

J is TRBJ1-1 and V is TRBV29-1; D remains ambiguous. There are 12 residues in the CDR3. Germline-derived CDR1 and CDR2 are SQVTM and ANQGSEA. V lost 4 bases and J lost 4, with 10 bases in between. The CDR3 nucleotides are TGCAGCGTTGTGGGGAGTGGCACTGAAGCTTTCTTT. The encoded protein is CSVVGSGTEAFF.

This chain links TRBV6-1 with TRBJ2-7; D remains unclear. This CDR3 has 16 residues. The V and J ends lost 0 bases and 0 bases respectively, with 12 bases between them. Looked up from germline, CDR1 is MNHNS and CDR2 is SASEGT. CDR3 DNA sequence: TGTGCCAGCAGTGAAGCGATTGCGGTGACCTCCTACGAGCAGTACTTC. Amino acid sequence: CASSEAIAVTSYEQYF.

In DNA form, the CDR3 reads TGTGCCAGTAGTATACGGGAGAAGGCCTACGAGCAGTACTTC. This encodes CASSIREKAYEQYF. The rearrangement joins TRBV19 to TRBJ2-7, with a weak D call TRBD2 (6 bases). Trimming took 2 bases from V and 2 from J, leaving 10 bases between them. CDR1 is LNHDA, CDR2 SQIVND, per germline (reference sequence). The CDR3 is 14 residues long.

The gene calls are TRBV5-1 and TRBJ1-4; 7 positions agree with TRBD1. Trimming removed 4 bases from V and 3 bases from J; junction bases left unmatched: 6. This CDR3 contains 15 residues. Per the germline V gene, CDR1 is SGHRS and CDR2 is YFSETQ. The CDR3: CASSLGQAANEKLFF. In nucleotides, the CDR3 is TGCGCCAGCAGCCTAGGACAGGCCGCTAATGAAAAACTGTTTTTT.

The chain links TRBV4-2 to TRBJ2-7; 8 bases are shared with TRBD2. Losses at the gene ends were 0 bases for V and 0 bases for J; bases not matched to a gene: 4. Germline V gene sequence: CDR1 LGHNA, CDR2 YNFKEQ. The length of the CDR3 is 16 residues. CDR3 region: CASSQDPAGVSYEQYF. CDR3 bases: TGTGCCAGCAGCCAAGACCCAGCGGGGGTCTCCTACGAGCAGTACTTC.

V and J are TRBV5-5 and TRBJ1-5; D gene ambiguous. The CDR3 runs 13 residues. Germline CDR1 reads SGHKS; CDR2 reads YYEKEE (reference sequence). V was shortened by 4 bases and J by 8 bases, with 13 bases between the two germline ends. CDR3 nucleotides: TGTGCCAGCAGCGCGGCAACCGTAGAGCCCCAGCATTTT. This gives the protein CASSAATVEPQHF.

The J gene is TRBJ2-7, the V gene TRBV5-1; 9 bases are a match to TRBD1. V gave up 3 bases and J gave up 3 bases; unmatched junction bases: 7. Germline assignment: CDR1 SGHRS and CDR2 YFSETQ. The CDR3 sequence is 15 residues long. CDR3 coding DNA: TGCGCCAGCAGCTCTCCGGGACAGGGATTCTACGAGCAGTACTTC. Protein product: CASSSPGQGFYEQYF.

The genes are TRBV4-1 and TRBJ2-3; TRBD2 aligns across 7 bases. Germline trimming cut 1 base from V and 7 bases from J; bases unmatched to any gene: 5. Germline CDR1 MGHRA, CDR2 YSYEKL. This CDR3 region has 14 residues. The CDR3 region has the DNA TGCGCCAGCAGCCAAGGGGGACTACAGAATACGCAGTATTTT. The encoded protein is CASSQGGLQNTQYF.

This chain joins TRBV30 and TRBJ2-3; 7 positions match TRBD2. The germline gives CDR1 GTSNPN, CDR2 SVGIG (reference sequence). The CDR3 length is 13 residues. J gave up 6 bases and V 2 bases, and 5 bases lay outside the gene matches. The DNA for the CDR3 is TGTGCCTGGAGTCCCGGACTAGGCGATACGCAGTATTTT. This gives the protein CAWSPGLGDTQYF.

CDR3 in amino acids: CAISEVQGQGDEAFF. The CDR3 DNA reads as TGTGCCATCAGTGAGGTTCAAGGACAGGGGGATGAAGCTTTCTTT. The V call is TRBV10-3, the J call TRBJ1-1; 10 bases map to TRBD1. The V and J ends lost 2 bases and 7 bases, in that order; junction bases with no gene match: 7. Germline V gene sequence: CDR1 ENHRY, CDR2 SYGVKD. CDR3 length: 15 amino acids.

This chain joins TRBV24-1 and TRBJ2-7, with a possible D match to TRBD1 (5 bases). Germline assignment: CDR1 KGHDR and CDR2 SFDVKD. The CDR3 length is 13 residues. V lost 5 bases, J lost 2 bases, and 9 bases lay in between. This CDR3 reads CATSVGETYEQYF. CDR3 nucleotides: TGTGCCACCAGTGTAGGGGAAACCTACGAGCAGTACTTC.

The chain combines TRBV5-8 with TRBJ1-1; 11 nucleotides align to TRBD1. This CDR3 has 14 amino acids. V dropped 5 bases and J dropped 6; count of bases not matched to a gene: 6. In germline, CDR1 is SGHTS, CDR2 YDEGEE. CDR3 protein: CASRRPGQGAEAFF. The CDR3 DNA follows: TGTGCCAGCAGACGACCGGGACAGGGGGCTGAAGCTTTCTTT.

This clone occurred a few times. The rearrangement joins TRBV24-1 to TRBJ2-5; 10 bases are shared with TRBD1. The CDR3 covers 16 residues. Germline V gene data show CDR1 as KGHDR and CDR2 as SFDVKD. V lost 4 bases and J lost 7; bases outside the gene matches: 11. The CDR3 loop reads CATSDRRDRGGGTQYF. The CDR3 DNA is TGTGCCACCAGTGACCGCCGGGACAGGGGCGGCGGGACCCAGTACTTC.

The chain combines TRBV25-1 with TRBJ2-3; maybe TRBD2 (7 bases). The CDR3 totals 16 residues. Germline lookup yields CDR1 MGHDK and CDR2 SYGVNS. V was clipped by 1 base and J by 4 bases, with 15 bases between them. The CDR3, as DNA: TGTGCCAGCAGTGAATTCTTGGGGGGGGGCCCAGATACGCAGTATTTT. This sequence encodes CASSEFLGGGPDTQYF. Together with reference TRBV25-1 and TRBJ2-3, the CDR3 gives the full variable domain: EADIYQTPRYLVIGTGKKITLECSQTMGHDKMYWYQQDPGMELHLIHYSYGVNSTEKGDLSSESTVSRIRTEHFPLTLESARPSHTSQYLCASSEFLGGGPDTQYFGPGTRLTVL.

This chain joins TRBV3-1 (or the pseudogene TRBV3-2) and TRBJ2-4; D gene ambiguous. Germline CDR1 reads LGHDT; CDR2 reads YNNKEL (reference sequence). This CDR3 spans 13 amino acids. Trimming left V 6 bases short and J 8 bases short, with 14 bases between. CDR3 in amino acids: CASSDETYHIQYF. CDR3 in DNA: TGTGCCAGCAGTGACGAGACATATCACATTCAGTACTTC.